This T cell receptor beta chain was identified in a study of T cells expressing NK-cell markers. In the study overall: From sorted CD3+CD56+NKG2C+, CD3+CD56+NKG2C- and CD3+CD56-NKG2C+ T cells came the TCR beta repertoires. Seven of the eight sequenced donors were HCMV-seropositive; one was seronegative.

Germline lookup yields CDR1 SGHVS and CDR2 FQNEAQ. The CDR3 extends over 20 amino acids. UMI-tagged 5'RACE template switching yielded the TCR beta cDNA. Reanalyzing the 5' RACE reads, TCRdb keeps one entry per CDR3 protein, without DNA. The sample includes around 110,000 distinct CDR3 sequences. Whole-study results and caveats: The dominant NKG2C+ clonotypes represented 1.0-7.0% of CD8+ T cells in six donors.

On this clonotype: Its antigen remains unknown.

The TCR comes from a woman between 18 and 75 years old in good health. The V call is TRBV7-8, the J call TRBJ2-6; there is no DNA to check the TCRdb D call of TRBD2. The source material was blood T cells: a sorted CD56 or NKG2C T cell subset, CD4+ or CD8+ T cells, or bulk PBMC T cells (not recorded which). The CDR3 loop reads CASSSPIWRTSGAGANVLTF.